This T cell receptor beta chain was obtained from a study of T cell repertoires in cytomegalovirus infection (dated by TCRdb to between 2018 and 2020). The study in broad terms: Donor HLA type was relevant to the analysis, as public TCR beta signatures indicated carriage of CMV infection together with the matching HLA type.

CDR1 SGHDN and CDR2 FVKESK are derived from the germline V gene. Measured from the cysteine to the phenylalanine, the CDR3 is 16 residues long. The kept DNA is CDR3 alone, 48 bases in frame from the first base. V loses 4 bases at its end and J loses 5 bases; junction bases beyond the gene matches: 4. General conclusions and limits of the study: The ex vivo response was dominated by HLA-C-restricted CMV-specific TCR beta clonotypes, which also provided the single most frequent clonotype in two of eight donors. Cumulative frequency of public TCR beta family members discriminated carriers of CMV infection plus the relevant HLA type in this cohort and an independent approximately 350-donor cohort.

Instrument used: Illumina HiSeq 1500. Clones were called with MiXCR by TCRdb after fastp trimmed the public reads at Q25, and only in-frame beta chains were retained. Identical CDR3 protein sequences are pooled into one entry, listed with their most common genes and DNA. A total of almost 500,000 distinct CDR3 sequences appear in this sample, roughly 10% of them only once. About 9.4% of the sample is held by the ten biggest clonotypes. This clonotype was seen many times. The target of this receptor is not known. No much larger clone is present one base from it, and per-base qualities are unavailable. This clonotype was sampled from a human donor in good health (CMV status not recorded). Some clones in this sample may be carry-over from other donors' samples. The chain is encoded by TRBV14 joined to TRBJ2-1; TRBD2 aligns with 14 central bases. The sample taken for sequencing was PBMCs. The DNA sequence is TGTGCCAGCAGCCCAGGACTAGCGGGAGGAAACAATGAGCAGTTCTTC. Protein translation: CASSPGLAGGNNEQFF.